This T cell receptor beta chain appears in the sequencing data of a study of liver allograft versus peripheral blood T cells. Study-level background: Hepatic allograft T cell receptor repertoires were evaluated relative to those present in recipients' peripheral blood.

There are a few counts of this clonotype. Using its own MiXCR run on the reads, TCRdb lists one record per CDR3 protein. The table lists about 9,000 distinct CDR3 sequences, approximately 16% of them singletons. Germline lookup yields CDR1 MNHNS and CDR2 SASEGT. Trimming left V 8 bases short and J 6 bases short, with 8 bases between. The CDR3 has 10 residues. This sequence joins TRBV6-1 and TRBJ2-7, with D unresolved. The sequence came from a human patient who had a liver transplant. T cells may partly derive from the graft donor. CDR3 DNA: TGTGCCAGCGGCCTTTCCGAGCAGTACTTC. It specifies CASGLSEQYF.